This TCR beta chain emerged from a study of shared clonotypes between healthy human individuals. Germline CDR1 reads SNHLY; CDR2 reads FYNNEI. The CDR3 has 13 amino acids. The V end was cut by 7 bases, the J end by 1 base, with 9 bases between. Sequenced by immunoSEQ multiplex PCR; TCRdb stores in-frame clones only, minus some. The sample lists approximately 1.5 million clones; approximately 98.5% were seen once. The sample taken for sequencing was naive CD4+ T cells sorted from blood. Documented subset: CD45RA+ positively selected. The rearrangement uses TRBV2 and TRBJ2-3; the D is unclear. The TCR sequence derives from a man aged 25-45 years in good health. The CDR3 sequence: CASNHGGTDTQYF. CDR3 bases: TGTGCCAGCAACCACGGAGGCACAGATACGCAGTATTTT.